This T cell receptor (beta chain) was retrieved from a study of T-cell memory formation after mild COVID-19. Study-wide results and caveats: Later expanders leaned CD4+, whereas day 15 to 85 contracting clones were balanced CD4/CD8.

On this clonotype itself: Its cognate antigen is unknown.

TCRdb reprocessed the 5' RACE reads via MiXCR and lists one record per CDR3 protein. Of 150,000 to 200,000 distinct CDR3 sequences in the sample, more than 12% were seen once. CDR1 is KGHDR, CDR2 SFDVKD, per germline. V lost 9 bases to trimming and J lost 6 bases, with 11 bases between them. The CDR3 is 12 amino acids. Sequences were obtained from PBMCs or a T cell subset sorted from them (not recorded which). This TCR came from an adult woman who had mild COVID-19 (a few samples of this study predate the infection). Cell type and time point are not known. The V and J genes are TRBV24-1 and TRBJ1-5, with a weak D call TRBD1 (5 bases). The CDR3 spells CATGGEGQPQHF. As DNA, the CDR3 is TGTGCCACCGGAGGGGAAGGTCAGCCCCAGCATTTT.